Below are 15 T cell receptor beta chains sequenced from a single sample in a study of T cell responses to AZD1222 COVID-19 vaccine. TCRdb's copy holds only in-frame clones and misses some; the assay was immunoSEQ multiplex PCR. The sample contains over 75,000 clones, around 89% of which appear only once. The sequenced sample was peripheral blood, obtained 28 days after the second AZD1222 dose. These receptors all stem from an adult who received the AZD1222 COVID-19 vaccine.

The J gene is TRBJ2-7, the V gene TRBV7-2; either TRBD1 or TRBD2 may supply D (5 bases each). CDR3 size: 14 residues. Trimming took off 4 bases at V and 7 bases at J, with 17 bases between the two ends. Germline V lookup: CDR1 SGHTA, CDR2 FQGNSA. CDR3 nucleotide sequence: TGTGCCAGCAGCTCAGGGTTAGCGTTGCGGGAGCAGTACTTC. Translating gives CASSSGLALREQYF.

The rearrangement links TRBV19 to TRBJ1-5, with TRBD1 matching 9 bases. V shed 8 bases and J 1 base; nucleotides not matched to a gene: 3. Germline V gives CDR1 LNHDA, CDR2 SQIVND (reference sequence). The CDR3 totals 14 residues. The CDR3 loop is CASEQGASNQPQHF. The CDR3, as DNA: TGTGCCAGTGAACAGGGGGCAAGCAATCAGCCCCAGCATTTT.

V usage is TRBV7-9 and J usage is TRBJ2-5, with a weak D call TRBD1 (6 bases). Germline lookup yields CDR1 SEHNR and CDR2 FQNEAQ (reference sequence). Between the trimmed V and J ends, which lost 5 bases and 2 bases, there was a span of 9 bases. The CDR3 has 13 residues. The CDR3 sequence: CASSRDIQETQYF. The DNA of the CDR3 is TGTGCCAGCAGCCGGGACATTCAAGAGACCCAGTACTTC. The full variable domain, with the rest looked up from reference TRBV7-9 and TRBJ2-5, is DTGVSQNPRHKITKRGQNVTFRCDPISEHNRLYWYRQTLGQGPEFLTYFQNEAQLEKSRLLSDRFSAERPKGSFSTLEIQRTEQGDSAMYLCASSRDIQETQYFGPGTRLLVL.

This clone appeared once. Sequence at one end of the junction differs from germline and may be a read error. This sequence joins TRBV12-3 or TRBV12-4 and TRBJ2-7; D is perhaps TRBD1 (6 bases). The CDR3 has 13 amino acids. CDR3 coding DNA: TGTGCCAGCAGTACAGGGCCCTCCTCCGAGCAGTACTTC. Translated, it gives CASSTGPSSEQYF.

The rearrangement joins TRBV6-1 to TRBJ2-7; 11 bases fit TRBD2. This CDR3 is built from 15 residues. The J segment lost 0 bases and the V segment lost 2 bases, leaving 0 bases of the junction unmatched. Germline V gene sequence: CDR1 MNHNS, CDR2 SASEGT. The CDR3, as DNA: TGTGCCAGCAGTGAACTAGCGGGGGGCTCCTACGAGCAGTACTTC. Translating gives CASSELAGGSYEQYF.

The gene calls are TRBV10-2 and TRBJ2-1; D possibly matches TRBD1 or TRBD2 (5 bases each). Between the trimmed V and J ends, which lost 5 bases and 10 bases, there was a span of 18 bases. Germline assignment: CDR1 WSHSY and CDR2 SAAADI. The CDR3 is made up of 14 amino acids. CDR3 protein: CASSWTEKKGEQFF. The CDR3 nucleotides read TGCGCCAGCAGTTGGACTGAAAAAAAGGGGGAGCAGTTCTTC.

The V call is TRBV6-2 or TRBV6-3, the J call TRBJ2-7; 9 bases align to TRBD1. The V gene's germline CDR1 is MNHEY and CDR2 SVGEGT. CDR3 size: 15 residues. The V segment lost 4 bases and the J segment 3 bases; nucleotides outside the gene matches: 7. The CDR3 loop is CASSSGGQGLYEQYF. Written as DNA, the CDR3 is TGTGCCAGCAGTTCCGGGGGACAGGGACTCTACGAGCAGTACTTC.

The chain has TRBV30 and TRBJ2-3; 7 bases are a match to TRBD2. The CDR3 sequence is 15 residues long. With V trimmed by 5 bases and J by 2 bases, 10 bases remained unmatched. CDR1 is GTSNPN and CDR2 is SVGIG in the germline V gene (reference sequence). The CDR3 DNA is TGTGCCTGGCAACGCGGGAGCCCACTCACAGATACGCAGTATTTT. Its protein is CAWQRGSPLTDTQYF.

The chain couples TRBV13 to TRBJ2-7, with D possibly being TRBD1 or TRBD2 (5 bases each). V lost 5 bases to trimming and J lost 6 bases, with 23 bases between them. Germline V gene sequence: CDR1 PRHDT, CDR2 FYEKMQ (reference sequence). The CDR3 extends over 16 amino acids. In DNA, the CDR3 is TGTGCCAGCAGCCCCCTCCCCGGGACCAGGTCGGGCGAGCAGTACTTC. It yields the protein CASSPLPGTRSGEQYF. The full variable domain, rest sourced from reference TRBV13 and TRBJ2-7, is AAGVIQSPRHLIKEKRETATLKCYPIPRHDTVYWYQQGPGQDPQFLISFYEKMQSDKGSIPDRFSAQQFSDYHSELNMSSLELGDSALYFCASSPLPGTRSGEQYFGPGTRLTVT.

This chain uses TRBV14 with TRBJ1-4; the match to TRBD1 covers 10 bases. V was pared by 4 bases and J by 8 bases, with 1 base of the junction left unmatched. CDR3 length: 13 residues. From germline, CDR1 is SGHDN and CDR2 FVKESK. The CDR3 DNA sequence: TGTGCCAGCAGCCCGGACAGGGGGGAAAAACTGTTTTTT. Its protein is CASSPDRGEKLFF.

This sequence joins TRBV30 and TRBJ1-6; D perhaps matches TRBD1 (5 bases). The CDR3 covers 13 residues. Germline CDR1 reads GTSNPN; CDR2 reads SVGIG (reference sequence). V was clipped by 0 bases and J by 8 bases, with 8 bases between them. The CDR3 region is CAWSVQGDSPLHF. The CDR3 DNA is TGTGCCTGGAGTGTACAAGGGGATTCACCCCTCCACTTT.

CDR3 sequence reads: CASSLDDQPQHF. DNA for the CDR3: TGTGCCAGCAGTTTAGACGATCAGCCCCAGCATTTT. The rearrangement joins TRBV28 to TRBJ1-5; D is undetermined. V lost 2 bases to trimming and J lost 5 bases, with 4 bases between them. CDR1 is MDHEN, CDR2 SYDVKM, per germline. This CDR3 region has 12 residues. The variable domain in full, completed from reference TRBV28 and TRBJ1-5, reads DVKVTQSSRYLVKRTGEKVFLECVQDMDHENMFWYRQDPGLGLRLIYFSYDVKMKEKGDIPEGYSVSREKKERFSLILESASTNQTSMYLCASSLDDQPQHFGDGTRLSIL.

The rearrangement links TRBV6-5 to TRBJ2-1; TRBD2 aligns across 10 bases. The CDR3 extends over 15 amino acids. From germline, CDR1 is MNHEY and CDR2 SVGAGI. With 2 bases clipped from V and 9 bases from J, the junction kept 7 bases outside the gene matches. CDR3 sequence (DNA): TGTGCCAGCAGTTACCTAGCTAGCGGGAGACGTGAGCAGTTCTTC. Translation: CASSYLASGRREQFF.

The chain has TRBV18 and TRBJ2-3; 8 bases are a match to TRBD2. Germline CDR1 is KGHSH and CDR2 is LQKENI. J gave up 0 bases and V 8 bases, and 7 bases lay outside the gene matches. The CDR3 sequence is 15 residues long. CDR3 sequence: CASGELADSTDTQYF. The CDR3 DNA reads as TGTGCCAGCGGCGAACTAGCGGATAGCACAGATACGCAGTATTTT. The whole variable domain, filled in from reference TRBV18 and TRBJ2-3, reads NAGVMQNPRHLVRRRGQEARLRCSPMKGHSHVYWYRQLPEEGLKFMVYLQKENIIDESGMPKERFSAEFPKEGPSILRIQQVVRGDSAAYFCASGELADSTDTQYFGPGTRLTVL.

The CDR3: CASSMGNNYGYTF. The CDR3 DNA reads as TGTGCCAGTAGTATGGGCAATAACTATGGCTACACCTTC. This chain joins TRBV19 and TRBJ1-2; D is unresolved. CDR3 length equals 13 residues. V gave up 3 bases and J gave up 1 base, with 6 bases separating them. CDR1 and CDR2 from the germline V gene are LNHDA and SQIVND (reference sequence).